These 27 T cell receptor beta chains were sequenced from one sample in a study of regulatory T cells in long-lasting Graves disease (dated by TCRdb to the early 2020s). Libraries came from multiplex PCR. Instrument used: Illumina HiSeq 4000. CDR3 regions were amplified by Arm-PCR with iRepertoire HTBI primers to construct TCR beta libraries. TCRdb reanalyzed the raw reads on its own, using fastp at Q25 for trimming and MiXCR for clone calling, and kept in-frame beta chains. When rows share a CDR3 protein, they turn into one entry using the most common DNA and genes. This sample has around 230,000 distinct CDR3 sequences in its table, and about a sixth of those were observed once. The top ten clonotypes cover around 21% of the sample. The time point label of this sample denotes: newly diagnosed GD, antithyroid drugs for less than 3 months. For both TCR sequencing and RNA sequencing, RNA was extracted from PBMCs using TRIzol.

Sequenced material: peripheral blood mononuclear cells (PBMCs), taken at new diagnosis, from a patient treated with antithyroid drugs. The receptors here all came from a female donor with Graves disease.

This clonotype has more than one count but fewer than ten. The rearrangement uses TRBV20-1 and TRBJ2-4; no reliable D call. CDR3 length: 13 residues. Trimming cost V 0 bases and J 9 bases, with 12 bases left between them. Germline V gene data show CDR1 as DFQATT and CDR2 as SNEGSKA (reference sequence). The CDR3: CSAREVPKGIQYF. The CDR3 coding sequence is TGCAGTGCTAGAGAAGTCCCCAAGGGCATTCAGTACTTC.

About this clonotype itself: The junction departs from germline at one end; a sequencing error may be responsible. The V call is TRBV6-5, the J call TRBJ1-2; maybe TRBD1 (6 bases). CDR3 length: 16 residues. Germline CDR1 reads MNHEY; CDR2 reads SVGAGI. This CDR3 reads CASSYSGQGWLYGHTF. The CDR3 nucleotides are TGTGCCAGCAGTTACTCCGGCCAGGGGTGGCTCTATGGCCACACCTTC.

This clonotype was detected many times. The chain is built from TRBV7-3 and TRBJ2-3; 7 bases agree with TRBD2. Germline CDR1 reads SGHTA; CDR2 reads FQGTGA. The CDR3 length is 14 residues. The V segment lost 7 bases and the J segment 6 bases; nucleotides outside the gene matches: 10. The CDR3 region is CASKMGLAADTQYF. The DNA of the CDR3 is TGTGCCAGCAAAATGGGGCTAGCGGCCGATACGCAGTATTTT. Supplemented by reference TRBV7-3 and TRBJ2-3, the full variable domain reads GAGVSQTPSNKVTEKGKYVELRCDPISGHTALYWYRQSLGQGPEFLIYFQGTGAADDSGLPNDRFFAVRPEGSVSTLKIQRTERGDSAVYLCASKMGLAADTQYFGPGTRLTVL.

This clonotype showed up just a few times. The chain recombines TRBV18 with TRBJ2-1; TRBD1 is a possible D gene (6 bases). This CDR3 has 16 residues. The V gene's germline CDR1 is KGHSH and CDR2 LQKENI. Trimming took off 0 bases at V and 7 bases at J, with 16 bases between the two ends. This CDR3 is CASSPPKRGSGNEQFF. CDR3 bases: TGTGCCAGCTCACCACCGAAAAGGGGGTCTGGTAATGAGCAGTTCTTC. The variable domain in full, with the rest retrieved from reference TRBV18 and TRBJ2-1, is NAGVMQNPRHLVRRRGQEARLRCSPMKGHSHVYWYRQLPEEGLKFMVYLQKENIIDESGMPKERFSAEFPKEGPSILRIQQVVRGDSAAYFCASSPPKRGSGNEQFFGPGTRLTVL.

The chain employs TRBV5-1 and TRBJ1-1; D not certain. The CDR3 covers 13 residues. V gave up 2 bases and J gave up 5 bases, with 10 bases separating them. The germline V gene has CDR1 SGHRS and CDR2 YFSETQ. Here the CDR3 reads CASSFTVRTEAFF. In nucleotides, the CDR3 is TGCGCCAGCAGCTTCACAGTGAGGACTGAAGCTTTCTTT.

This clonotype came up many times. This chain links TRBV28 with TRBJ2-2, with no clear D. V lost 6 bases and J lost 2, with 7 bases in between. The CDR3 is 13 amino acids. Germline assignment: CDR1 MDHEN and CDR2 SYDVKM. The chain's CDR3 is CASRDSNTGELFF. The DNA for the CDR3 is TGTGCCAGCAGGGATTCTAACACCGGGGAGCTGTTTTTT.

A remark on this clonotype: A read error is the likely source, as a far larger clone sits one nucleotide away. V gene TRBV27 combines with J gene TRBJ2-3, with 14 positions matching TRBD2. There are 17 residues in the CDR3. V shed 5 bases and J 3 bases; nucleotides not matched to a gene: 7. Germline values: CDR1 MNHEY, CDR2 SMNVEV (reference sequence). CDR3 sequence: CASSDPTSGRATDTQYF. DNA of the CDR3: TGTGCCAGCAGTGACCCGACTAGCGGGAGGGCTACAGATACGCAGTATTTT.

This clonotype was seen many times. The CDR3 DNA follows: TGTGCCAGCAGCAAATTAGCGGGAGGGCCGGGCAATGAGCAGTTCTTC. As protein: CASSKLAGGPGNEQFF. V is TRBV7-6 and J is TRBJ2-1, with 11 bases aligning to TRBD2. This CDR3 contains 16 residues. V shed 5 bases, J shed 6 bases, and the junction held 9 bases outside the gene matches. Germline-derived CDR1 and CDR2 are SGHVS and FNYEAQ. The variable domain in full, completed from reference TRBV7-6 and TRBJ2-1, reads GAGVSQSPRYKVTKRGQDVALRCDPISGHVSLYWYRQALGQGPEFLTYFNYEAQQDKSGLPNDRFSAERPEGSISTLTIQRTEQRDSAMYRCASSKLAGGPGNEQFFGPGTRLTVL.

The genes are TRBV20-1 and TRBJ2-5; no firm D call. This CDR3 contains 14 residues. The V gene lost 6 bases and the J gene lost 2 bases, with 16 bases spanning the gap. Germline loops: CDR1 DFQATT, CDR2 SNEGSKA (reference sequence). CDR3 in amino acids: CSAGLNGRQETQYF. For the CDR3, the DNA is TGCAGTGCAGGCCTAAATGGACGGCAAGAGACCCAGTACTTC.

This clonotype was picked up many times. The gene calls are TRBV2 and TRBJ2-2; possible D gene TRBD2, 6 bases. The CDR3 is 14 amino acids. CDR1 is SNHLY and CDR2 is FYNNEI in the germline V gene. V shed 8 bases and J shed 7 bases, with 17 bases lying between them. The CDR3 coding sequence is TGTGCCAGCTATCAGCCTAGCGCGTTCGGGGAGCTGTTTTTT. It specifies CASYQPSAFGELFF.

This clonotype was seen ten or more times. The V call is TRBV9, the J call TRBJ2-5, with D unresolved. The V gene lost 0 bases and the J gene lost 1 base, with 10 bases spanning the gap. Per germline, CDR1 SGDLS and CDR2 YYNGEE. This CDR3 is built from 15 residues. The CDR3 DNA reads TGTGCCAGCAGCGTAGACCCAGGTCCCCAAGAGACCCAGTACTTC. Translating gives CASSVDPGPQETQYF.

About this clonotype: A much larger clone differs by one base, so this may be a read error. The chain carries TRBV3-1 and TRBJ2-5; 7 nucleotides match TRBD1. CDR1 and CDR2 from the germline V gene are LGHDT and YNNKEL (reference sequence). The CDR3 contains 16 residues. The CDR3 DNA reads TGTGCCAGCAGCCGTCAGGGGGTCCCGTACCAAGAGACCCAGGACTTC. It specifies CASSRQGVPYQETQDF.

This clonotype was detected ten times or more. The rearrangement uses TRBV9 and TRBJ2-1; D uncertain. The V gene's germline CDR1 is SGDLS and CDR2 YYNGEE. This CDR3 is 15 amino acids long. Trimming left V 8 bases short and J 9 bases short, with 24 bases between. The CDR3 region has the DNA TGTGCCAGTACTCTCTCTGGCAGGAGTTGGGGTGAGCAGTTCTTC. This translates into CASTLSGRSWGEQFF.

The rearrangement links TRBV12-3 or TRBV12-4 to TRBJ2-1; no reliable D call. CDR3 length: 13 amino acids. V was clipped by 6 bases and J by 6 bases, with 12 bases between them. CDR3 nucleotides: TGTGCCAGCAGCCCTACCGACTTCAATGAGCAGTTCTTC. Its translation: CASSPTDFNEQFF.

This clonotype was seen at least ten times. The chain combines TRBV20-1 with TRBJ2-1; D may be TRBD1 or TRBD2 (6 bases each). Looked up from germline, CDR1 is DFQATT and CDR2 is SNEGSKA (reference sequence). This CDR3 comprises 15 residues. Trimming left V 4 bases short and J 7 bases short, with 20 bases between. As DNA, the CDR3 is TGCAGTGCTATTAAAACAGGGAGGAGGGATAATGAGCAGTTCTTC. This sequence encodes CSAIKTGRRDNEQFF.

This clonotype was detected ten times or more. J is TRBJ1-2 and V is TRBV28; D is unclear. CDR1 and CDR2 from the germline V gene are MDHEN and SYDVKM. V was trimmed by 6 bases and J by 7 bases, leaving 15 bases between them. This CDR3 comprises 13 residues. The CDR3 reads CASSLLFLSGYTF. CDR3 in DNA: TGTGCCAGCAGCCTGCTCTTCCTGAGTGGCTACACCTTC.

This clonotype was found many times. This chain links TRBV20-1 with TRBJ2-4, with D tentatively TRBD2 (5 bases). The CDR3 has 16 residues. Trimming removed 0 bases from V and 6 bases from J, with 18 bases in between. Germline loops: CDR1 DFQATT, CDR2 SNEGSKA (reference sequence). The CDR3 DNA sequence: TGCAGTGCTAGAGATAGGAGCGGCTTTACCACAAACATTCAGTACTTC. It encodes CSARDRSGFTTNIQYF.

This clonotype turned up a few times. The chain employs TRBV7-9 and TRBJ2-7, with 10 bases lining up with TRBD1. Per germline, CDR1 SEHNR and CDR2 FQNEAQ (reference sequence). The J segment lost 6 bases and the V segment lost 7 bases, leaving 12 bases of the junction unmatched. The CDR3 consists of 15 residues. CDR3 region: CASTPGQGPGGEQYF. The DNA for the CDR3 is TGTGCCAGCACCCCGGGACAGGGGCCAGGGGGCGAGCAGTACTTC.

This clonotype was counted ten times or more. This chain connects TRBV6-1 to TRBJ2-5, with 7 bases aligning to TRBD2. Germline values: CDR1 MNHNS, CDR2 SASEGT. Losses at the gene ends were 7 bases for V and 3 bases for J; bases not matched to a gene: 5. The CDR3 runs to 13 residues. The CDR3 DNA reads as TGTGCCAGCAAAGGCCTAGCGGAAGAGACCCAGTACTTC. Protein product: CASKGLAEETQYF.

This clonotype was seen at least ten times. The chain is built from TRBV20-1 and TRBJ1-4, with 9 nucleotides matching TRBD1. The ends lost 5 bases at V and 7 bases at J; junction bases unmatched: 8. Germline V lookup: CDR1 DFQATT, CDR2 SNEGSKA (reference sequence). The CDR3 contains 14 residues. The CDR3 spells CSAWDREGGEKLFF. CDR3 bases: TGCAGTGCTTGGGACAGGGAAGGAGGTGAAAAACTGTTTTTT.

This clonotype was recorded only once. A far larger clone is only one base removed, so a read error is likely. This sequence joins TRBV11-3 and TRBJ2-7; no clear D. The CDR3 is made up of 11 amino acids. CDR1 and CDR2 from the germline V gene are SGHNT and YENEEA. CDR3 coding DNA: TGTGCCAGCAGCGCCTCCTACGAGCGGTACTTC. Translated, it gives CASSASYERYF. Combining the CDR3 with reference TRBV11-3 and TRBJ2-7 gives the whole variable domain EAGVVQSPRYKIIEKKQPVAFWCNPISGHNTLYWYLQNLGQGPELLIRYENEEAVDDSQLPKDRFSAERLKGVDSTLKIQPAELGDSAVYLCASSASYERYFGPGTRLTVT.

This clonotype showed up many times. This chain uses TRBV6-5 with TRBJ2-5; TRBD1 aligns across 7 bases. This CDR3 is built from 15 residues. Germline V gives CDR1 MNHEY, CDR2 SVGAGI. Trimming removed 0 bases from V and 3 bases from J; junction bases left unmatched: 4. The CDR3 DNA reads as TGTGCCAGCAGTTACTCCAGGGGGATTAAAGAGACCCAGTACTTC. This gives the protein CASSYSRGIKETQYF.

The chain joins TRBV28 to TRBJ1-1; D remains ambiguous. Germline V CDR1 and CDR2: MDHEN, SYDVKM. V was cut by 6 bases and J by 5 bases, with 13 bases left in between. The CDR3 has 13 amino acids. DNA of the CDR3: TGTGCCAGCAGGGACTTTGAGTGGACTGAAGCTTTCTTT. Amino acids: CASRDFEWTEAFF.

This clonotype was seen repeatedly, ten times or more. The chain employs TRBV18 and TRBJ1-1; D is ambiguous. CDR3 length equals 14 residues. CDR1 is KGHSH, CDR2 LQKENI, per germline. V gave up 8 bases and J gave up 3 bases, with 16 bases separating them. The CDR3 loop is CASHPQAMDTEAFF. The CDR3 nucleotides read TGTGCCAGCCATCCGCAGGCGATGGACACTGAAGCTTTCTTT.

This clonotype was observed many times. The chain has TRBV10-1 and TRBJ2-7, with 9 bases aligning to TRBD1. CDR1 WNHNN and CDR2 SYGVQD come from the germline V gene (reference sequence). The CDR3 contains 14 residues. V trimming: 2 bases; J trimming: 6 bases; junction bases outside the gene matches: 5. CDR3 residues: CASSEGTGSGEQYF. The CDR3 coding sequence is TGCGCCAGCAGTGAGGGGACAGGGTCAGGCGAGCAGTACTTC.

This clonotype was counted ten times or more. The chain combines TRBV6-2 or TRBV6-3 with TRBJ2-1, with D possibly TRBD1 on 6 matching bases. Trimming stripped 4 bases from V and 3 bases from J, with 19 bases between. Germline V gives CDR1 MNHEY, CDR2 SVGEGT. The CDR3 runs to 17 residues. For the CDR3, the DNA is TGTGCCAGCAGTTCAACAGGGAAGTTGGAGTACTACAATGAGCAGTTCTTC. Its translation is CASSSTGKLEYYNEQFF.

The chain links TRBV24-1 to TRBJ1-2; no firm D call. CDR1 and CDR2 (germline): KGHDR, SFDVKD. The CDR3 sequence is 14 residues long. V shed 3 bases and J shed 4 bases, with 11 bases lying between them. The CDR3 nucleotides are TGTGCCACCAGTGATCCGGAGAAGGGCTATGGCTACACCTTC. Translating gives CATSDPEKGYGYTF.